Ten or more counts support the clone carrying this T cell receptor beta chain. Individually, cDNA molecules had unique molecular identifiers attached to them. Each CDR3 protein is one row after TCRdb ran MiXCR on the 5' RACE reads. Altogether about 81,000 distinct CDR3 sequences are present, around 5.6% being singletons, with the ten largest covering roughly 8.1%. The sample comes from a study of early T cells in non-severe SARS-CoV-2 infection. V gave up 4 bases and J gave up 3 bases, with 9 bases separating them. CDR3 size: 13 residues. Germline V gene sequence: CDR1 SGHNT, CDR2 YYREEE (reference sequence).

The TCR sequence derives from an adult who was a healthcare worker with PCR-confirmed SARS-CoV-2 infection or an uninfected control (not recorded which). The sequenced sample consisted of whole blood. The chain links TRBV5-4 to TRBJ2-3; the D gene is possibly TRBD1 (6 bases). The CDR3 loop is CASSRDMTDTQYF. The CDR3 nucleotides read TGTGCCAGCAGCCGGGACATGACAGATACGCAGTATTTT.